This T cell receptor (beta chain) was identified during a study of cytomegalovirus exposure and HLA in healthy donors. Whole-study findings and limits: A later analysis linked some 18,000 TCR beta sequences to HLA alleles at 0.05 false discovery rate.

As to this clone: Its antigen is as yet unknown.

PCR primers comprised 60 Vbeta and 13 Jbeta primers. Method: immunoSEQ multiplex PCR; TCRdb's copy keeps in-frame clones and lacks some. The top ten hold around 0.98% of the sample, which has fewer than 200,000 clones, around 90% seen once. The J segment lost 6 bases and the V segment lost 4 bases, leaving 9 bases of the junction unmatched. CDR1 and CDR2 (germline): SGDLS, YYNGEE. CDR3 size: 16 residues. The chain is built from TRBV9 and TRBJ2-5; 13 bases are a match to TRBD2. This sequence originates from a boy aged 2 to 10 in good health and CMV-seronegative. The specimen was PBMCs. CDR3: CASSPTSGGAGKTQYF. CDR3 nucleotides: TGTGCCAGCAGCCCAACTAGCGGGGGGGCCGGGAAGACCCAGTACTTC. Complete variable domain (other parts from reference TRBV9 and TRBJ2-5): DSGVTQTPKHLITATGQRVTLRCSPRSGDLSVYWYQQSLDQGLQFLIQYYNGEERAKGNILERFSAQQFPDLHSELNLSSLELGDSALYFCASSPTSGGAGKTQYFGPGTRLLVL.